One and the same sample provided the 13 T cell receptor beta chains below, sequenced in a study of PD-1 blockade in classical Hodgkin lymphoma. Indicated time point: cycle 4 day 1 (C4D1), after more than five weeks of nivolumab. Patients all relapsed after autologous stem cell transplantation, and there was variation in brentuximab vedotin exposure. Produced via immunoSEQ multiplex PCR; TCRdb's table is partial and in-frame only. The data show 50,000 to 65,000 clones, with around nine tenths seen just once and less than 9% held by the top ten. The sample in question was peripheral blood mononuclear cells (PBMCs), obtained before the fourth cycle of nivolumab. The receptors were gathered from a human donor with classical Hodgkin lymphoma.

The chain employs TRBV19 and TRBJ2-7; possibly TRBD1 or TRBD2 for D (5 bases each). V gave up 5 bases and J gave up 4 bases, with 12 bases separating them. The CDR3 is 13 residues long. Germline lookup yields CDR1 LNHDA and CDR2 SQIVND (reference sequence). The DNA of the CDR3 is TGTGCCAGTAGTGGGGGAAAGGCGTACGAGCAGTACTTC. It encodes CASSGGKAYEQYF.

The CDR3 nucleotides are TGCGCCAGCAGCTTGCTTCAGGGGGCATACGAGCAGTACTTC. Residues: CASSLLQGAYEQYF. The J gene is TRBJ2-7, the V gene TRBV5-1; 8 positions agree with TRBD1. V trimming: 1 base; J trimming: 4 bases; junction bases outside the gene matches: 4. Germline V gene sequence: CDR1 SGHRS, CDR2 YFSETQ. The CDR3 spans 14 residues.

The rearrangement links TRBV5-1 to TRBJ2-7; a weak D match, TRBD2 (6 bases). Germline loops: CDR1 SGHRS, CDR2 YFSETQ. The CDR3 extends over 12 amino acids. The ends were cut back, 3 bases at V and 3 bases at J, with 7 bases in the middle. The CDR3 protein is CASSWGDYEQYF. CDR3 DNA: TGCGCCAGCAGCTGGGGGGACTACGAGCAGTACTTC.

The V call is TRBV7-9, the J call TRBJ1-2; tentative D call: TRBD1 (6 bases). This CDR3 is built from 14 residues. Trimming removed 1 base at V and 5 bases at J, with 11 bases between. Germline CDR1 is SEHNR and CDR2 is FQNEAQ (reference sequence). The CDR3 nucleotides read TGTGCCAGCAGCTTAGATGCGGACAGTTATGGCTACACCTTC. It encodes CASSLDADSYGYTF.

Of note for this clone: Other DNA sequences of this sample code for an identical CDR3. V usage is TRBV5-1 and J usage is TRBJ1-1, with 8 bases lining up with TRBD1. The CDR3 covers 13 residues. V shed 4 bases, J shed 7 bases, and the junction held 6 bases outside the gene matches. Germline lookup yields CDR1 SGHRS and CDR2 YFSETQ. CDR3 DNA sequence: TGCGCCAGCAGCGGCAGGGGGCAGGGTGAAGCTTTCTTT. It yields the protein CASSGRGQGEAFF.

The chain joins TRBV6-1 to TRBJ2-7, with D unresolved. The germline V gene has CDR1 MNHNS and CDR2 SASEGT. V was trimmed by 6 bases and J by 5 bases, leaving 8 bases between them. The CDR3 is 11 residues long. The CDR3 region has the DNA TGTGCCAGCAGCTCGAACCACGAGCAGTACTTC. Amino acid sequence: CASSSNHEQYF.

The V and J genes are TRBV7-3 and TRBJ2-3, with D unresolved. CDR1 SGHTA and CDR2 FQGTGA come from the germline V gene. The ends were cut back, 5 bases at V and 2 bases at J, with 17 bases in the middle. The CDR3 extends over 16 amino acids. CDR3 loop: CASSQNPPQLTDTQYF. For the CDR3, the DNA is TGTGCCAGCAGCCAGAACCCCCCCCAACTCACAGATACGCAGTATTTT.

This clone showed up just once. This sequence joins TRBV5-6 and TRBJ1-4; D is unclear. Germline V gene sequence: CDR1 SGHDT, CDR2 YYEEEE. CDR3 length equals 15 residues. The ends were cut back, 0 bases at V and 7 bases at J, with 13 bases in the middle. The chain's CDR3 is CASSLGMAEFEKLFF. The CDR3 DNA reads as TGTGCCAGCAGCTTGGGGATGGCAGAGTTTGAAAAACTGTTTTTT.

This chain links TRBV6-1 with TRBJ1-2; D possibly corresponds to TRBD1 (6 bases). The CDR3 has 14 amino acids. The germline V and J ends were trimmed by 7 bases and 4 bases, with 16 bases remaining between them. From germline, CDR1 is MNHNS and CDR2 SASEGT. CDR3 region: CASIRAGAPYGYTF. DNA of the CDR3: TGTGCCAGCATACGGGCAGGGGCTCCCTATGGCTACACCTTC.

The chain couples TRBV12-5 to TRBJ1-6, with D possibly being TRBD1 (5 bases). Germline-derived CDR1 and CDR2 are LGHNT and FRNRAP. Trimming cost V 5 bases and J 7 bases, with 21 bases left between them. The CDR3 spans 17 residues. The CDR3 DNA follows: TGTGCTAGTGGTGAAATTCAGGGAAGAGTCGGGAATTCACCCCTCCACTTT. Translating gives CASGEIQGRVGNSPLHF.

V gene TRBV5-1 combines with J gene TRBJ2-5; no firm D call. Trimming left V 0 bases short and J 5 bases short, with 14 bases between. The CDR3 has 15 residues. Germline V lookup: CDR1 SGHRS, CDR2 YFSETQ. In DNA form, the CDR3 reads TGCGCCAGCAGCTTGGTAACACCGAGTGGTGAGACCCAGTACTTC. It specifies CASSLVTPSGETQYF.

This sequence joins TRBV6-5 and TRBJ1-5, with 9 bases identical to TRBD1. The CDR3 is 15 residues long. The V gene end was trimmed by 5 bases and the J gene end by 6 bases; junction bases not matched to a gene: 8. Germline V lookup: CDR1 MNHEY, CDR2 SVGAGI. CDR3 coding DNA: TGTGCCAGCAGTCCAGGGACAGGGTTCGGTCAGCCCCAGCATTTT. Residues: CASSPGTGFGQPQHF.

The sample holds a few counts of this clone. This chain links TRBV19 with TRBJ1-1; tentative D call: TRBD1 (5 bases). V lost 3 bases to trimming and J lost 5 bases, with 13 bases between them. Germline V lookup: CDR1 LNHDA, CDR2 SQIVND (reference sequence). This CDR3 has 14 residues. CDR3 residues: CASSIWEGRTEAFF. CDR3 in DNA: TGTGCCAGTAGTATCTGGGAGGGGAGGACTGAAGCTTTCTTT.